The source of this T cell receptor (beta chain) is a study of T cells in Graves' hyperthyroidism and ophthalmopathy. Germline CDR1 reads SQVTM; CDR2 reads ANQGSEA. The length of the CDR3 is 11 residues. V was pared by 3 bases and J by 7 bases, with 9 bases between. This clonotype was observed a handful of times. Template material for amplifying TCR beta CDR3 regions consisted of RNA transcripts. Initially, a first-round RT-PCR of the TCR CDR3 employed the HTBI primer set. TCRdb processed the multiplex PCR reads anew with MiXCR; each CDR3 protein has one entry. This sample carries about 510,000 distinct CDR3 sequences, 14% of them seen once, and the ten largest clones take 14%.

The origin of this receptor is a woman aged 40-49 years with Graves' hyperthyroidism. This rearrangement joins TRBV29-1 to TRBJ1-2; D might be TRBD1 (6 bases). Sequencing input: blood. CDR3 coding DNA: TGCAGCGTTGACACAGGGACTGGCTACACCTTC. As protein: CSVDTGTGYTF.